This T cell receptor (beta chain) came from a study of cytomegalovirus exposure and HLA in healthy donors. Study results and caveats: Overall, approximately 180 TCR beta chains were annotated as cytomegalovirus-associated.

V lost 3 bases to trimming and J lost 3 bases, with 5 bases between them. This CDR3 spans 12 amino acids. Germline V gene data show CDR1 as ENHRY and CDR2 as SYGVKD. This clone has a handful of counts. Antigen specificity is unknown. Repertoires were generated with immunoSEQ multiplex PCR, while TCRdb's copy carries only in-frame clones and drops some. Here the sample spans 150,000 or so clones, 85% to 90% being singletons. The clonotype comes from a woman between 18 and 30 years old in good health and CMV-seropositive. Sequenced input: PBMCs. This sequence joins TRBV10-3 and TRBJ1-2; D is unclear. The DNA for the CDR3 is TGTGCCATCAGTGACGGGGACTATGGCTACACCTTC. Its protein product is CAISDGDYGYTF.